This T cell receptor beta chain was sequenced for a study of T-cell reconstitution after alpha-beta-depleted transplantation in children. Researchers prepared the TCRbeta library using unique molecular identifiers, the study reports. TCRdb re-called the PCR reads through MiXCR, storing one row per CDR3 protein. This sample carries roughly 500,000 distinct CDR3 sequences, approximately 30% of them seen once, and the ten largest clones take about 2.3%. Germline CDR1 SGHVS, CDR2 FQNEAQ. The CDR3 runs to 18 residues. V was clipped by 5 bases and J by 7 bases; unmatched bases: 17. The specimen comprised PBMCs from the stem cell graft donor, sampled from the stem cell graft. This sequence was found in a human donor who donated a stem cell graft to a child with aplastic anemia. The chain links TRBV7-8 to TRBJ2-7; 13 nucleotides match TRBD2. Written as DNA, the CDR3 is TGTGCCAGCAGCCGAGTGATCAACCCCGGGACTAGCGGGACGGAGCAGTACTTC. This encodes CASSRVINPGTSGTEQYF.